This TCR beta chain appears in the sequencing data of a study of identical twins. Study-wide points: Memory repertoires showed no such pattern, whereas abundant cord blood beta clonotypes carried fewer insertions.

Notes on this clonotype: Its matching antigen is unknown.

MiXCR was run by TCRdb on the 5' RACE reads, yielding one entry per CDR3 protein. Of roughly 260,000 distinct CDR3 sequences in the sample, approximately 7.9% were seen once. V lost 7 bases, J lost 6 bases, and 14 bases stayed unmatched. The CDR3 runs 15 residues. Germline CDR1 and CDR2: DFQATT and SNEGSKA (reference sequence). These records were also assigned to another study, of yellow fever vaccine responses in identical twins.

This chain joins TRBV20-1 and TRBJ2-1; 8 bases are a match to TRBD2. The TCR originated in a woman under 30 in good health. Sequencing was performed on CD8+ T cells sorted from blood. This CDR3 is CSVPIAGLGSNEQFF. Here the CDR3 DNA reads TGCAGTGTCCCAATTGCGGGACTAGGGTCCAATGAGCAGTTCTTC.